This T cell receptor (beta chain) is from a study of cytomegalovirus exposure and HLA in healthy donors. The PCR used 60 Vbeta and 13 Jbeta primers. Only in-frame clones appear in the TCRdb table, and some are missing; sequencing was by immunoSEQ multiplex PCR. The sample contains more than 130,000 clones, 78% of which appear only once. This CDR3 has 11 amino acids. V was clipped by 2 bases and J by 5 bases, with 6 bases between them. Germline V gene lookup returns CDR1 SQVTM and CDR2 ANQGSEA. Sequencing input: PBMCs. V and J are TRBV29-1 and TRBJ1-2; D unclear. The receptor was isolated from a male donor in good health and CMV-seronegative. The CDR3 region has the DNA TGCAGCGTTGAACAGATTTATGGCTACACCTTC. The encoded protein is CSVEQIYGYTF.